These 20 T cell receptor beta chains came from one sample sequenced in a study of blood T cell repertoires in COVID-19. Some clones are missing from TCRdb's copy, which holds only in-frame ones; the method was immunoSEQ multiplex PCR. The sample lists roughly 80,000 clones, 90% seen once, with 15% to 20% in the top ten. The sequenced material came from peripheral blood. The receptors here all came from a woman aged 80 or older with active or convalescent COVID-19.

The V call is TRBV27, the J call TRBJ2-1; 9 bases fit TRBD2. The CDR3 is 14 residues long. The trim removed 2 bases at V and 10 bases at J, leaving 6 bases unmatched. Germline V gives CDR1 MNHEY, CDR2 SMNVEV (reference sequence). DNA for the CDR3: TGTGCCAGCAGTTTAGGGAGCGGGGGGATCGAGCAGTTCTTC. Translating it yields CASSLGSGGIEQFF.

The V call is TRBV28, the J call TRBJ2-6, with D maybe TRBD2 (6 bases). The CDR3 extends over 17 amino acids. V lost 6 bases and J 0 bases, leaving 15 bases between the germline ends. CDR1 and CDR2 (germline): MDHEN, SYDVKM. This CDR3 is CASSLGTSSSGANVLTF. In DNA, the CDR3 is TGTGCCAGCAGCCTTGGGACTTCAAGCTCTGGGGCCAACGTCCTGACTTTC. Full variable domain (outside the CDR3, taken from reference TRBV28 and TRBJ2-6): DVKVTQSSRYLVKRTGEKVFLECVQDMDHENMFWYRQDPGLGLRLIYFSYDVKMKEKGDIPEGYSVSREKKERFSLILESASTNQTSMYLCASSLGTSSSGANVLTFGAGSRLTVL.

This clone has only a few counts. The chain joins TRBV5-6 to TRBJ2-7; 13 nucleotides line up with TRBD2. Germline CDR1 SGHDT, CDR2 YYEEEE. CDR3 size: 15 residues. Trimming removed 6 bases from V and 3 bases from J; junction bases left unmatched: 6. The CDR3 DNA reads as TGTGCCAGCAAAAGGACTAGCGGGGGCTACTACGAGCAGTACTTC. As protein: CASKRTSGGYYEQYF.

The chain couples TRBV7-2 to TRBJ1-6; TRBD1 aligns across 8 bases. This CDR3 has 15 residues. CDR1 is SGHTA, CDR2 FQGNSA, per germline. The V segment lost 4 bases and the J segment 6 bases; nucleotides outside the gene matches: 5. This CDR3 reads CASSSDRAGNSPLHF. The CDR3 DNA sequence: TGTGCCAGCAGCTCGGACAGGGCTGGTAATTCACCCCTCCACTTT.

J is TRBJ1-2 and V is TRBV6-1; 8 bases match TRBD1. The germline CDR1 and CDR2 sequences are MNHNS and SASEGT. The CDR3 has 16 amino acids. V was clipped by 4 bases and J by 0 bases; unmatched bases: 7. DNA of the CDR3: TGTGCCAGCAGTGGAGGTGGGGACAGGACTAACTATGGCTACACCTTC. Translation: CASSGGGDRTNYGYTF.

This chain joins TRBV27 and TRBJ2-7, with 8 bases aligning to TRBD1. Unmatched junction bases numbered 5, after V lost 6 bases and J lost 1 base. CDR3 size: 14 residues. Per the germline V gene, CDR1 is MNHEY and CDR2 is SMNVEV (reference sequence). The CDR3 nucleotides are TGTGCCAGCAGCCGGACAGGGATTTCCTACGAGCAGTACTTC. It codes for CASSRTGISYEQYF.

The chain has TRBV19 and TRBJ1-6; 8 positions agree with TRBD1. CDR1 is LNHDA, CDR2 SQIVND, per germline (reference sequence). The CDR3 loop spans 16 amino acids. The ends lost 1 base at V and 13 bases at J; junction bases unmatched: 12. CDR3 nucleotides: TGTGCCAGTAGTATAGCCCGACAGGGGTTCCTTAATCCCCTCCACTTT. Its translation: CASSIARQGFLNPLHF. The full variable domain, its missing parts supplied by reference TRBV19 and TRBJ1-6, is DGGITQSPKYLFRKEGQNVTLSCEQNLNHDAMYWYRQDPGQGLRLIYYSQIVNDFQKGDIAEGYSVSREKKESFPLTVTSAQKNPTAFYLCASSIARQGFLNPLHFGNGTRLTVT.

The chain combines TRBV5-1 with TRBJ2-7; possible D gene TRBD1, 5 bases. Germline V lookup: CDR1 SGHRS, CDR2 YFSETQ. The CDR3 covers 14 residues. V shed 2 bases and J shed 4 bases, with 13 bases lying between them. This CDR3 reads CASSFDRRQYEQYF. The DNA of the CDR3 is TGCGCCAGCAGCTTTGATAGGAGACAGTACGAGCAGTACTTC.

This chain joins TRBV5-1 and TRBJ1-1; D may be TRBD1 (6 bases). The CDR3 covers 16 residues. Germline V gene data show CDR1 as SGHRS and CDR2 as YFSETQ. Trimming removed 2 bases at V and 0 bases at J, with 14 bases between. Here the CDR3 reads CASSFLQDSMNTEAFF. CDR3 in DNA: TGCGCCAGCAGCTTCCTTCAGGACAGCATGAACACTGAAGCTTTCTTT.

J is TRBJ2-7 and V is TRBV5-4, with D hard to call. CDR3 length: 16 amino acids. Between the trimmed V and J ends, which lost 0 bases and 3 bases, there was a span of 16 bases. Per the germline V gene, CDR1 is SGHNT and CDR2 is YYREEE (reference sequence). The CDR3 DNA sequence: TGTGCCAGCAGCTTGGCCACAATAAGATTTCTCTACGAGCAGTACTTC. It encodes CASSLATIRFLYEQYF.

The chain has TRBV2 and TRBJ1-2; TRBD1 matches at 8 bases. Germline loops: CDR1 SNHLY, CDR2 FYNNEI. The J segment lost 7 bases and the V segment lost 10 bases, leaving 11 bases of the junction unmatched. This CDR3 is 13 amino acids long. CDR3 region: CAIRGDRLGGYTF. CDR3 coding DNA: TGTGCCATAAGGGGGGACAGGCTCGGTGGCTACACCTTC.

This clone was counted once. This chain uses TRBV7-9 with TRBJ2-7, with D possibly matching TRBD1 (5 bases). Germline values: CDR1 SEHNR, CDR2 FQNEAQ (reference sequence). Deletions cut 4 bases from V and 2 bases from J, with 21 bases between. The length of the CDR3 is 17 residues. The DNA for the CDR3 is TGTGCCAGCAGCTCCACAGGTGTGATTGCACAGACCTACGAGCAGTACTTC. Translating it yields CASSSTGVIAQTYEQYF.

The chain carries TRBV5-1 and TRBJ1-1; perhaps TRBD1 as D (5 bases). Trimming removed 2 bases from V and 0 bases from J, with 14 bases in between. CDR3 length: 16 residues. The germline V gene has CDR1 SGHRS and CDR2 YFSETQ. For the CDR3, the DNA is TGCGCCAGCAGCTTAAGGCCTCAGGGAATGAACACTGAAGCTTTCTTT. Translating it yields CASSLRPQGMNTEAFF.

The chain combines TRBV4-2 with TRBJ2-7; TRBD2 matches 7 bases. Unmatched junction bases numbered 7, after V lost 0 bases and J lost 2 bases. This CDR3 region has 16 residues. Germline CDR1 is LGHNA and CDR2 is YNFKEQ. CDR3 in amino acids: CASSQDSGGNAYEQYF. The CDR3 nucleotides read TGTGCCAGCAGCCAAGATTCGGGGGGAAATGCCTACGAGCAGTACTTC.

The gene calls are TRBV9 and TRBJ1-2; 10 bases fit TRBD1. Trimming removed 3 bases from V and 5 bases from J; junction bases left unmatched: 4. The germline V gene encodes CDR1 SGDLS and CDR2 YYNGEE. The CDR3 totals 14 residues. CDR3 amino acids: CASSGTGGGYGYTF. As DNA, the CDR3 is TGTGCCAGCAGCGGGACAGGGGGAGGGTATGGCTACACCTTC.

The rearrangement links TRBV19 to TRBJ1-1; 11 nucleotides align to TRBD1. Germline V CDR1 and CDR2: LNHDA, SQIVND (reference sequence). The CDR3 loop spans 15 amino acids. V gave up 5 bases and J gave up 4 bases; unmatched junction bases: 6. The CDR3 DNA reads as TGTGCCAGTAGTCACCGGGACAGGGGGATCACTGAAGCTTTCTTT. It yields the protein CASSHRDRGITEAFF.

V and J are TRBV7-9 and TRBJ2-2; D is possibly TRBD2 (5 bases). Germline V gene sequence: CDR1 SEHNR, CDR2 FQNEAQ (reference sequence). V lost 7 bases and J 3 bases, leaving 18 bases between the germline ends. The CDR3 contains 16 residues. The CDR3 DNA reads TGTGCCAGCACCCTACTAGTGGTTTGGGACACCGGGGAGCTGTTTTTT. It yields the protein CASTLLVVWDTGELFF.

The chain carries TRBV19 and TRBJ1-2; 9 nucleotides align to TRBD1. Germline V lookup: CDR1 LNHDA, CDR2 SQIVND (reference sequence). This CDR3 spans 15 amino acids. J was trimmed by 6 bases and V by 3 bases; bases with no gene match: 8. The CDR3 sequence is CASSMAPTGGNGYTF. The DNA for the CDR3 is TGTGCCAGTAGTATGGCCCCGACAGGGGGGAATGGCTACACCTTC.

This clone was seen just once. The J gene is TRBJ1-1, the V gene TRBV7-8, with TRBD1 matching 9 bases. CDR1 SGHVS and CDR2 FQNEAQ come from the germline V gene. V gave up 5 bases and J gave up 9 bases; unmatched junction bases: 10. The CDR3 runs 14 residues. Here the CDR3 reads CASSPPWDRVQAFF. CDR3 DNA: TGTGCCAGCAGCCCACCCTGGGACAGGGTACAAGCTTTCTTT.

This clone was recorded once. The chain links TRBV4-1 to TRBJ1-2; D is perhaps TRBD1 (6 bases). Germline loops: CDR1 MGHRA, CDR2 YSYEKL. The V gene lost 4 bases and the J gene lost 5 bases, with 14 bases spanning the gap. There are 14 residues in the CDR3. The CDR3 DNA is TGCGCCAGCAGCCCGTTTTCTACAGGGTATGGCTACACCTTC. This codes for CASSPFSTGYGYTF.